The 24 T cell receptor beta chains reported below all come from one sample, sequenced in a study of OX40 agonist ivuxolimab in advanced cancers. The repertoire was sequenced with immunoSEQ multiplex PCR; TCRdb's copy has only in-frame clones and lacks some. The sample lists around 70,000 clones, roughly 80% occurring once. The sequencing here drew on CD4+ or CD8+ T cells sorted from blood, taken in a trial of the OX40 agonist ivuxolimab. The source of these receptors is an adult with an advanced solid tumor such as melanoma, head and neck, liver or kidney cancer.

The V gene is TRBV5-1, the J gene TRBJ2-3, with D tentatively TRBD1 (5 bases). CDR1 is SGHRS, CDR2 YFSETQ, per germline. There are 14 residues in the CDR3. V lost 4 bases and J lost 2, with 11 bases in between. The CDR3 here is CASSAEQATDTQYF. In DNA, the CDR3 is TGCGCCAGCAGCGCCGAACAGGCCACAGATACGCAGTATTTT.

This chain joins TRBV5-1 and TRBJ2-5, with 7 bases identical to TRBD2. The CDR3 spans 15 residues. J gave up 2 bases and V 3 bases, and 7 bases lay outside the gene matches. The V gene's germline CDR1 is SGHRS and CDR2 YFSETQ. The CDR3 is CASSWEGSGQETQYF. The CDR3 nucleotides are TGCGCCAGCAGCTGGGAGGGGTCGGGGCAAGAGACCCAGTACTTC.

Here the CDR3 reads CASSPTSGGQETQYF. Written as DNA, the CDR3 is TGTGCCAGCAGCCCGACTAGCGGGGGACAAGAGACCCAGTACTTC. V gene TRBV5-6 combines with J gene TRBJ2-5; 12 bases line up with TRBD2. J was trimmed by 2 bases and V by 4 bases; bases with no gene match: 3. The germline CDR1 and CDR2 sequences are SGHDT and YYEEEE. The CDR3 has 15 amino acids.

This clone was observed once. This chain connects TRBV2 to TRBJ2-5; D remains ambiguous. V lost 8 bases, J lost 8 bases, and 15 bases lay in between. This CDR3 has 12 residues. Germline-derived CDR1 and CDR2 are SNHLY and FYNNEI. CDR3 loop: CASGRYLDTQYF. The CDR3 region has the DNA TGTGCCAGCGGGCGATACTTGGATACCCAGTACTTC.

Here the CDR3 reads CASSIERSWGYTF. The DNA for the CDR3 is TGTGCCAGTAGTATAGAGCGATCGTGGGGCTACACCTTC. The V call is TRBV19, the J call TRBJ1-2; D gene ambiguous. The V end lost 0 bases, the J end lost 8 bases, and 10 bases lay between the germline ends. CDR1 is LNHDA, CDR2 SQIVND, per germline (reference sequence). This CDR3 contains 13 residues.

This clone appeared a single time. This chain uses TRBV5-1 with TRBJ2-5, with TRBD2 identical over 11 bases. The germline gives CDR1 SGHRS, CDR2 YFSETQ. V trimming: 2 bases; J trimming: 5 bases; junction bases outside the gene matches: 5. This CDR3 comprises 15 residues. The CDR3 DNA follows: TGCGCCAGCAGCTTACTAGCGGGAGAGTATGAGACCCAGTACTTC. The encoded protein is CASSLLAGEYETQYF.

The chain is built from TRBV5-1 and TRBJ2-1; 7 bases align to TRBD1. CDR1 and CDR2 from the germline V gene are SGHRS and YFSETQ. Trimming cost V 4 bases and J 0 bases; bases outside gene matches: 10. The CDR3 runs to 17 residues. In nucleotides, the CDR3 is TGCGCCAGCAGCCTGACCGGCCAGGGGGTCTCCTACAATGAGCAGTTCTTC. Protein: CASSLTGQGVSYNEQFF.

Here the CDR3 DNA reads TGTGCCAGCAGTTCCCAAGCGGTAAACTCCTACGAGCAGTACTTC. Translated, it gives CASSSQAVNSYEQYF. This rearrangement joins TRBV27 to TRBJ2-7; D is perhaps TRBD2 (5 bases). CDR1 MNHEY and CDR2 SMNVEV come from the germline V gene (reference sequence). The CDR3 totals 15 residues. The germline V and J ends were trimmed by 4 bases and 0 bases, with 13 bases remaining between them.

The rearrangement links TRBV7-9 to TRBJ2-1; 11 bases are a match to TRBD2. With 5 bases clipped from V and 7 bases from J, the junction kept 10 bases outside the gene matches. The germline V gene encodes CDR1 SEHNR and CDR2 FQNEAQ (reference sequence). The CDR3 runs to 16 residues. In DNA form, the CDR3 reads TGTGCCAGCAGCAGATTAGGTTTAGCGGGGGGGAATGAGCAGTTCTTC. Translated: CASSRLGLAGGNEQFF.

The rearrangement uses TRBV28 and TRBJ2-3, with a tentative D call TRBD2 (5 bases). The V end lost 2 bases, the J end lost 1 base, and 7 bases lay between the germline ends. The germline V gene encodes CDR1 MDHEN and CDR2 SYDVKM. The CDR3 is 14 amino acids. The CDR3 here is CASSLIGGTDTQYF. Here the CDR3 DNA reads TGTGCCAGCAGTTTAATCGGGGGCACAGATACGCAGTATTTT.

This clone was seen once. This chain connects TRBV28 to TRBJ2-1; D perhaps matches TRBD1 (6 bases). Per germline, CDR1 MDHEN and CDR2 SYDVKM. The CDR3 totals 12 residues. V was trimmed by 1 base and J by 14 bases, leaving 12 bases between them. The CDR3 bases are TGTGCCAGCAGTTTATTGCACAGGGTGGAGTTCTTC. This encodes CASSLLHRVEFF.

The V and J genes are TRBV6-1 and TRBJ2-3; 10 bases line up with TRBD2. The V gene's germline CDR1 is MNHNS and CDR2 SASEGT. The trim removed 2 bases at V and 2 bases at J, leaving 1 base unmatched. The CDR3 covers 15 residues. CDR3 in amino acids: CASSELAGDTDTQYF. DNA for the CDR3: TGTGCCAGCAGTGAACTAGCGGGAGACACAGATACGCAGTATTTT.

The rearrangement uses TRBV11-1 and TRBJ2-2; D not resolved. From germline, CDR1 is SGHAT and CDR2 FQDESV (reference sequence). Trimming left V 3 bases short and J 1 base short, with 0 bases between. The CDR3 consists of 12 residues. The CDR3, as DNA: TGTGCCAGCAGCTTGAACACCGGGGAGCTGTTTTTT. Translation: CASSLNTGELFF.

CDR3 region: CASSLGGTDSNEKLFF. The CDR3 DNA reads as TGTGCCAGCAGCTTAGGGGGGACAGACTCGAATGAAAAACTGTTTTTT. The chain links TRBV7-9 to TRBJ1-4, with 7 bases aligning to TRBD1. J gave up 5 bases and V 1 base, and 7 bases lay outside the gene matches. This CDR3 is 16 amino acids long. Looked up from germline, CDR1 is SEHNR and CDR2 is FQNEAQ (reference sequence).

The rearrangement joins TRBV4-1 to TRBJ1-5; D not certain. The V end lost 1 base, the J end lost 0 bases, and 19 bases lay between the germline ends. Germline values: CDR1 MGHRA, CDR2 YSYEKL. The CDR3 totals 19 residues. This CDR3 is CASSQGEGRRFFSNQPQHF. CDR3 nucleotide sequence: TGCGCCAGCAGCCAAGGAGAAGGCAGGAGATTTTTTAGCAATCAGCCCCAGCATTTT.

The rearrangement links TRBV10-1 to TRBJ2-3, with D tentatively TRBD2 (5 bases). Germline V gene sequence: CDR1 WNHNN, CDR2 SYGVQD (reference sequence). V was shortened by 3 bases and J by 3 bases, with 7 bases between the two germline ends. The length of the CDR3 is 13 residues. The CDR3 spells CASSDWRTDTQYF. The CDR3 nucleotides are TGCGCCAGCAGTGATTGGAGGACAGATACGCAGTATTTT.

The gene calls are TRBV28 and TRBJ2-5; tentatively, D is TRBD1 (5 bases). The CDR3 spans 13 residues. Germline V lookup: CDR1 MDHEN, CDR2 SYDVKM. V lost 6 bases and J 2 bases, leaving 10 bases between the germline ends. The CDR3 nucleotides read TGTGCCAGCAGACCGACAGAACAAGAGACCCAGTACTTC. Translating it yields CASRPTEQETQYF. The full variable domain, rest sourced from reference TRBV28 and TRBJ2-5, is DVKVTQSSRYLVKRTGEKVFLECVQDMDHENMFWYRQDPGLGLRLIYFSYDVKMKEKGDIPEGYSVSREKKERFSLILESASTNQTSMYLCASRPTEQETQYFGPGTRLLVL.

This clone has just a few counts. The chain employs TRBV4-1 and TRBJ2-1, with D possibly being TRBD2 (6 bases). CDR1 and CDR2 (germline): MGHRA, YSYEKL. The CDR3 runs to 20 residues. The V and J ends lost 0 bases and 0 bases respectively, with 21 bases between them. CDR3 in DNA: TGCGCCAGCAGCCAAGAGCGGGCGCACGGACTACCCGGCTCCTACAATGAGCAGTTCTTC. Translated, it gives CASSQERAHGLPGSYNEQFF.

A note on this clone: The sample has other DNA sequences that encode this CDR3 too. The genes are TRBV9 and TRBJ1-3; the D is unclear. In germline, CDR1 is SGDLS, CDR2 YYNGEE. The ends were cut back, 1 base at V and 1 base at J, with 3 bases in the middle. The CDR3 is made up of 13 amino acids. For the CDR3, the DNA is TGTGCCAGCAGCGTACTTTCTGGAAACACCATATATTTT. Amino acid sequence: CASSVLSGNTIYF.

The V and J genes are TRBV6-5 and TRBJ2-5, with a tentative D call TRBD1 (5 bases). The germline V gene has CDR1 MNHEY and CDR2 SVGAGI. V dropped 5 bases and J dropped 1 base, with 11 bases sitting between them. CDR3 length: 14 amino acids. The CDR3 DNA follows: TGTGCCAGCAGTCGGACATTCTCCCAAGAGACCCAGTACTTC. The encoded protein is CASSRTFSQETQYF.

The chain is built from TRBV27 and TRBJ2-3; possible D gene TRBD2, 5 bases. The V gene's germline CDR1 is MNHEY and CDR2 SMNVEV (reference sequence). The CDR3 has 14 residues. V was cut by 7 bases and J by 2 bases, with 13 bases left in between. CDR3 amino acids: CASKPRGYTDTQYF. CDR3 nucleotides: TGTGCCAGCAAACCCCGGGGTTACACAGATACGCAGTATTTT.

The chain uses TRBV29-1 and TRBJ1-2, with 7 bases that match TRBD1. Per germline, CDR1 SQVTM and CDR2 ANQGSEA. V lost 3 bases, J lost 2 bases, and 6 bases stayed unmatched. This CDR3 has 14 residues. In DNA form, the CDR3 reads TGCAGCGTTGACGCAGGGGGTTGGAACTATGGCTACACCTTC. Protein sequence: CSVDAGGWNYGYTF.

The V gene is TRBV4-1, the J gene TRBJ2-7; 7 bases line up with TRBD1. Germline trimming cut 3 bases from V and 7 bases from J; bases unmatched to any gene: 12. The CDR3 consists of 15 residues. The germline gives CDR1 MGHRA, CDR2 YSYEKL. CDR3 loop: CASSQSGGFYEEQYF. The CDR3 DNA is TGCGCCAGCAGCCAGTCAGGGGGTTTTTATGAAGAGCAGTACTTC.

The chain recombines TRBV4-2 with TRBJ2-3; D gene unclear. CDR1 and CDR2 from the germline V gene are LGHNA and YNFKEQ. With 0 bases removed from V and 7 bases from J, the gap between germline ends came to 20 bases. The CDR3 is 17 residues long. The chain's CDR3 is CASSQDRGALLPYTQYF. CDR3 nucleotides: TGTGCCAGCAGCCAAGATCGAGGCGCGCTGCTCCCTTATACGCAGTATTTT.